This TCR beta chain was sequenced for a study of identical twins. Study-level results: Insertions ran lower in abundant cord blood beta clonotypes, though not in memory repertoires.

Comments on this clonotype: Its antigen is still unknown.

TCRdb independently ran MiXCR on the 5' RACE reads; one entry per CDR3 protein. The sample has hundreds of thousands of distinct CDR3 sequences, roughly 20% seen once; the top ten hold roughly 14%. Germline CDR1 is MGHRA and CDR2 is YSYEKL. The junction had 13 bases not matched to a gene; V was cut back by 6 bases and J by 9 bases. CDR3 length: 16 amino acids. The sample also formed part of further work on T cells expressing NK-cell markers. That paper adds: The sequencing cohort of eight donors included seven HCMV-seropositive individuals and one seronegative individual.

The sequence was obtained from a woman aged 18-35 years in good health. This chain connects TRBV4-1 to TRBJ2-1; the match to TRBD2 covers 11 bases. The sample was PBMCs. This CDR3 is CASRRLAGSLGSEQFF. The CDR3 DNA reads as TGCGCCAGCAGACGACTAGCGGGGAGCCTGGGGAGTGAGCAGTTCTTC.